These 10 T cell receptor beta chains came from one sample sequenced in a study of shared clonotypes between healthy human individuals (dated by TCRdb to 2018 to 2021). Libraries were constructed by the immunoSEQ multiplex PCR assay. As stored in TCRdb, this immuneACCESS dataset retains in-frame rearrangements with V and J assigned. A fraction of the clones does not appear; measured against another copy, unresolved V genes explain less than half of the discrepancy, and the remainder lacks a known reason. The sample includes roughly 2,000,000 clones, with roughly 93% observed a single time. The ten largest clonotypes hold around 1.7% of the sample. CD8 naive samples were obtained by positive selection for CCR7 among CD45RO-negative cells, yielding a CD45RA+CCR7+ population from which TemRA cells were excluded. Sequencing was performed on naive CD8+ T cells from PBMCs. The cell subset or site label, read with the paper, signifies: CD45RA+CCR7+. Receptors were obtained from a man aged 18 to 30 in good health. Some clones in this sample may be carry-over from other donors' samples.

The V gene is TRBV7-9, the J gene TRBJ2-5; D is ambiguous. The V end lost 1 base, the J end lost 5 bases, and 17 bases lay between the germline ends. CDR3 length equals 16 residues. Germline CDR1 and CDR2: SEHNR and FQNEAQ (reference sequence). CDR3 in DNA: TGTGCCAGCAGCTTAGTCCTCCCTAAAAAGGCGGAGACCCAGTACTTC. This codes for CASSLVLPKKAETQYF.

The genes are TRBV5-1 and TRBJ2-7; D is perhaps TRBD1 (5 bases). The V gene's germline CDR1 is SGHRS and CDR2 YFSETQ. The ends were cut back, 7 bases at V and 5 bases at J, with 22 bases in the middle. The CDR3 contains 15 residues. CDR3 coding DNA: TGCGCCAGCGGCGACGGGCAGGGAATAAGAGACGAGCAGTACTTC. Protein: CASGDGQGIRDEQYF. Supplemented by reference TRBV5-1 and TRBJ2-7, the full variable domain reads KAGVTQTPRYLIKTRGQQVTLSCSPISGHRSVSWYQQTPGQGLQFLFEYFSETQRNKGNFPGRFSGRQFSNSRSEMNVSTLELGDSALYLCASGDGQGIRDEQYFGPGTRLTVT.

The chain links TRBV4-1 to TRBJ2-5; tentative D call: TRBD1 (5 bases). Deletions cut 1 base from V and 11 bases from J, with 17 bases between. Per the germline V gene, CDR1 is MGHRA and CDR2 is YSYEKL. The CDR3 is 14 amino acids. The CDR3 is CASSQGAGLIGQYF. The CDR3 nucleotides are TGCGCCAGCAGCCAAGGAGCAGGGTTAATTGGGCAGTACTTC.

The CDR3 region is CASSPAGLAGYETQYF. In DNA, the CDR3 is TGTGCCAGCAGTCCCGCCGGACTAGCGGGCTACGAGACCCAGTACTTC. This rearrangement joins TRBV27 to TRBJ2-5; 11 positions match TRBD2. The CDR3 length is 16 residues. The trim removed 5 bases at V and 5 bases at J, leaving 10 bases unmatched. The germline gives CDR1 MNHEY, CDR2 SMNVEV (reference sequence).

This chain's CDR3 is CASRNLAGVPETQYF. In DNA form, the CDR3 reads TGTGCCAGCAGAAATCTAGCGGGAGTTCCCGAGACCCAGTACTTC. This sequence joins TRBV7-6 and TRBJ2-5, with 10 bases that match TRBD2. With 6 bases clipped from V and 5 bases from J, the junction kept 9 bases outside the gene matches. The CDR3 has 15 residues. Germline loops: CDR1 SGHVS, CDR2 FNYEAQ.

V and J are TRBV28 and TRBJ2-1; D may match TRBD1 or TRBD2 (5 bases each). V was pared by 7 bases and J by 6 bases, with 13 bases between. The CDR3 totals 13 residues. Germline loops: CDR1 MDHEN, CDR2 SYDVKM. The CDR3 here is CASITIGGNEQFF. CDR3 DNA: TGTGCCAGCATCACCATTGGGGGCAATGAGCAGTTCTTC.

The V call is TRBV5-1, the J call TRBJ2-1, with 9 bases that match TRBD1. The CDR3 loop spans 16 amino acids. Trimming cost V 4 bases and J 0 bases; bases outside gene matches: 5. Germline V gene sequence: CDR1 SGHRS, CDR2 YFSETQ. This CDR3 is CASSKDRGLSYNEQFF. The DNA for the CDR3 is TGCGCCAGCAGCAAGGACAGGGGTCTCTCCTACAATGAGCAGTTCTTC.

A note on this clone: This sample also contains other DNA sequences that code for the same CDR3. This chain joins TRBV7-3 and TRBJ2-7, with D possibly being TRBD1 or TRBD2 (6 bases each). CDR1 is SGHTA, CDR2 FQGTGA, per germline. V was shortened by 1 base and J by 0 bases, with 10 bases between the two germline ends. CDR3 length: 15 residues. The CDR3 loop reads CASSLIGGSSYEQYF. In nucleotides, the CDR3 is TGTGCCAGCAGCTTAATCGGGGGCAGCTCCTACGAGCAGTACTTC.

The chain has TRBV5-8 and TRBJ2-7, with D possibly being TRBD1 (5 bases). Germline CDR1 and CDR2: SGHTS and YDEGEE. The CDR3 sequence is 17 residues long. V dropped 1 base and J dropped 3 bases, with 20 bases sitting between them. The CDR3 region has the DNA TGTGCCAGCAGCTTGAGAACTCTGACAGCCTCGAACTACGAGCAGTACTTC. This sequence encodes CASSLRTLTASNYEQYF.

This clone was detected once. The chain employs TRBV27 and TRBJ2-3; D may be TRBD2 (5 bases). V was pared by 3 bases and J by 6 bases, with 13 bases between. The CDR3 has 14 residues. Germline V gives CDR1 MNHEY, CDR2 SMNVEV (reference sequence). CDR3 amino acids: CASSLRVAGDTQYF. CDR3 coding DNA: TGTGCCAGCAGTTTGCGGGTGGCTGGGGATACGCAGTATTTT.